These 26 T cell receptor beta chains were all obtained from the same sample, sequenced in a study of blood T cell repertoires in COVID-19. Profiled with immunoSEQ multiplex PCR; TCRdb holds only in-frame clones, not every one. Of about 39,000 clones listed, approximately 93% are singletons. Material: peripheral blood. Receptors were obtained from a man between 50 and 59 years old with active COVID-19.

The V gene is TRBV5-4, the J gene TRBJ2-1; TRBD2 agrees at 8 bases. J gave up 12 bases and V 6 bases, and 17 bases lay outside the gene matches. The CDR3 consists of 15 residues. Germline CDR1 and CDR2: SGHNT and YYREEE (reference sequence). This chain's CDR3 is CASTFSGDASGRQFF. CDR3 DNA: TGTGCCAGCACCTTTAGCGGGGATGCCTCAGGGAGGCAGTTCTTC.

CDR3 DNA: TGCAGTGCTAGTGACGGGAACCGTATGAACACTGAAGCTTTCTTT. This sequence encodes CSASDGNRMNTEAFF. The chain links TRBV20-1 to TRBJ1-1; D unclear. Germline-derived CDR1 and CDR2 are DFQATT and SNEGSKA (reference sequence). The CDR3 totals 15 residues. Trimming left V 3 bases short and J 0 bases short, with 14 bases between.

The J gene is TRBJ2-2, the V gene TRBV19, with 8 bases matching TRBD2. Unmatched junction bases numbered 13, after V lost 4 bases and J lost 6 bases. The germline CDR1 and CDR2 sequences are LNHDA and SQIVND (reference sequence). The CDR3 contains 17 residues. The CDR3 reads CASSTILPGLGAGELFF. CDR3 nucleotide sequence: TGTGCCAGTAGTACCATATTACCGGGACTAGGAGCCGGGGAGCTGTTTTTT.

The chain combines TRBV2 with TRBJ1-5; D unclear. This CDR3 region has 15 residues. The germline V and J ends were trimmed by 5 bases and 3 bases, with 14 bases remaining between them. Germline values: CDR1 SNHLY, CDR2 FYNNEI. The chain's CDR3 is CASSMSGNPNQPQHF. The CDR3 DNA reads TGTGCCAGCAGTATGTCCGGGAACCCCAATCAGCCCCAGCATTTT.

A note on this clone: The same CDR3 arises from other DNA sequences in this sample as well. This chain uses TRBV23-1 with TRBJ1-1; possible D gene TRBD1, 6 bases. TRBV23-1 is classed as an ORF, of uncertain function. The CDR3 has 13 amino acids. V lost 8 bases to trimming and J lost 1 base, with 11 bases between them. Here the CDR3 reads CASYRGGNTEAFF. Here the CDR3 DNA reads TGCGCCAGCTATAGGGGGGGGAACACTGAAGCTTTCTTT.

The genes are TRBV7-2 and TRBJ2-1, with a possible D match to TRBD2 (7 bases). This CDR3 comprises 15 residues. Germline lookup yields CDR1 SGHTA and CDR2 FQGNSA. With 2 bases removed from V and 2 bases from J, the gap between germline ends came to 10 bases. This CDR3 reads CASSLRGGTYNEQFF. The CDR3 DNA is TGTGCCAGCAGCTTAAGGGGGGGGACCTACAATGAGCAGTTCTTC.

The V call is TRBV11-2, the J call TRBJ1-2; 7 nucleotides agree with TRBD1. This CDR3 has 15 amino acids. Trimming cost V 5 bases and J 2 bases; bases outside gene matches: 8. The germline gives CDR1 SGHAT, CDR2 FQNNGV. The CDR3 loop is CASSRARQGNYGYTF. The CDR3 DNA reads TGTGCCAGCAGCCGAGCACGACAGGGCAACTATGGCTACACCTTC.

This clone appeared once. The V and J genes are TRBV4-3 and TRBJ2-7; TRBD1 aligns across 7 bases. Trimming cost V 3 bases and J 2 bases; bases outside gene matches: 7. This CDR3 is built from 15 residues. Per germline, CDR1 LGHNA and CDR2 YSLEER. The CDR3 DNA follows: TGCGCCAGCAGCCACGGCACAGGGGCGGCCTACGAGCAGTACTTC. Translated, it gives CASSHGTGAAYEQYF.

V and J are TRBV12-3 or TRBV12-4 and TRBJ2-1; 10 nucleotides line up with TRBD1. V lost 6 bases, J lost 10 bases, and 6 bases stayed unmatched. The CDR3 contains 13 residues. CDR3 sequence: CASRGTGAVEQFF. CDR3 nucleotide sequence: TGTGCCAGCAGGGGGACAGGGGCCGTAGAGCAGTTCTTC.

The chain has TRBV10-3 and TRBJ1-2; TRBD1 is a possible D gene (6 bases). V lost 4 bases to trimming and J lost 3 bases, with 12 bases between them. This CDR3 has 14 amino acids. CDR1 ENHRY and CDR2 SYGVKD come from the germline V gene. The CDR3 bases are TGTGCCATCAGTGTACAACAGGGTGACTATGGCTACACCTTC. This gives the protein CAISVQQGDYGYTF.

This chain links TRBV10-3 with TRBJ2-7; 9 bases line up with TRBD1. CDR1 ENHRY and CDR2 SYGVKD come from the germline V gene. The CDR3 length is 16 residues. Trimming cost V 0 bases and J 5 bases; bases outside gene matches: 8. This chain's CDR3 is CAISESIDRGKDEQYF. Here the CDR3 DNA reads TGTGCCATCAGTGAGTCCATAGACAGGGGGAAGGACGAGCAGTACTTC.

The chain carries TRBV14 and TRBJ2-7; a possible D gene is TRBD1 (6 bases). V dropped 5 bases and J dropped 5 bases, with 22 bases sitting between them. The CDR3 consists of 16 residues. The germline V gene encodes CDR1 SGHDN and CDR2 FVKESK. The CDR3 nucleotides are TGTGCCAGCAGCGCCCTACTACAGGGTAGGAAGGACGAGCAGTACTTC. It translates to CASSALLQGRKDEQYF.

The V and J genes are TRBV7-9 and TRBJ1-1, with TRBD1 matching 8 bases. CDR3 length: 13 residues. V shed 4 bases, J shed 5 bases, and the junction held 3 bases outside the gene matches. Germline-derived CDR1 and CDR2 are SEHNR and FQNEAQ (reference sequence). Written as DNA, the CDR3 is TGTGCCAGCAGCTCTTACAGGGGGACTGAAGCTTTCTTT. This codes for CASSSYRGTEAFF.

The chain couples TRBV9 to TRBJ2-3; D remains ambiguous. This CDR3 region has 15 residues. V lost 0 bases and J lost 2, with 10 bases in between. The germline CDR1 and CDR2 sequences are SGDLS and YYNGEE. The CDR3 bases are TGTGCCAGCAGCGTAGCTTCCTACGCCACAGATACGCAGTATTTT. Its protein product is CASSVASYATDTQYF.

This clone occurred a few times. V gene TRBV5-1 combines with J gene TRBJ1-4; possible D gene TRBD1, 6 bases. Trimming left V 8 bases short and J 0 bases short, with 14 bases between. This CDR3 has 15 amino acids. Germline CDR1 reads SGHRS; CDR2 reads YFSETQ. The CDR3: CASHKGQTTNEKLFF. Here the CDR3 DNA reads TGCGCCAGTCACAAAGGACAGACAACTAATGAAAAACTGTTTTTT.

This clone was counted once. The chain has TRBV2 and TRBJ2-4; 8 nucleotides agree with TRBD1. The CDR3 sequence is 14 residues long. The V and J ends lost 4 bases and 4 bases, in that order; junction bases with no gene match: 3. The germline V gene has CDR1 SNHLY and CDR2 FYNNEI. The CDR3 region has the DNA TGTGCCAGCAGTGCCTGGACAGGGAAAAACATTCAGTACTTC. Encoded protein: CASSAWTGKNIQYF.

This clone was found a few times. This sequence joins TRBV5-1 and TRBJ2-1, with TRBD2 matching over 7 bases. Trimming removed 1 base from V and 4 bases from J; junction bases left unmatched: 8. The CDR3 totals 16 residues. Germline CDR1 is SGHRS and CDR2 is YFSETQ. The DNA for the CDR3 is TGCGCCAGCAGCTTGACTGGCGGGAGCCAATACAATGAGCAGTTCTTC. Its translation: CASSLTGGSQYNEQFF. Combining the CDR3 with reference TRBV5-1 and TRBJ2-1 gives the whole variable domain KAGVTQTPRYLIKTRGQQVTLSCSPISGHRSVSWYQQTPGQGLQFLFEYFSETQRNKGNFPGRFSGRQFSNSRSEMNVSTLELGDSALYLCASSLTGGSQYNEQFFGPGTRLTVL.

The J gene is TRBJ2-6, the V gene TRBV21-1; whether TRBD1, the table's D call, matches the DNA was not checked. TRBV21-1 represents a pseudogene. The CDR3 extends over 17 amino acids. This CDR3 is CASSTDRYSPGANVLTF. CDR3 sequence (DNA): TGTGCCAGCAGCACGGACAGGTACTCACCTGGGGCCAACGTCCTGACTTTC.

This chain joins TRBV7-9 and TRBJ2-7; 9 bases match TRBD1. V gave up 1 base and J gave up 6 bases; unmatched junction bases: 7. This CDR3 region has 15 residues. CDR1 SEHNR and CDR2 FQNEAQ come from the germline V gene (reference sequence). DNA for the CDR3: TGTGCCAGCAGCTTAGTTACAGGGGGCTTCGGCGAGCAGTACTTC. This translates into CASSLVTGGFGEQYF. Drawing the rest from reference TRBV7-9 and TRBJ2-7, the complete variable domain is DTGVSQNPRHKITKRGQNVTFRCDPISEHNRLYWYRQTLGQGPEFLTYFQNEAQLEKSRLLSDRFSAERPKGSFSTLEIQRTEQGDSAMYLCASSLVTGGFGEQYFGPGTRLTVT.

V and J are TRBV9 and TRBJ2-5, with 12 bases identical to TRBD1. Trimming removed 0 bases from V and 7 bases from J; junction bases left unmatched: 10. In germline, CDR1 is SGDLS, CDR2 YYNGEE. The CDR3 has 17 residues. The CDR3 bases are TGTGCCAGCAGCGTAGGGGACAGGGGGCTACTAGAGGGGACCCAGTACTTC. Its translation: CASSVGDRGLLEGTQYF. Supplemented by reference TRBV9 and TRBJ2-5, the full variable domain reads DSGVTQTPKHLITATGQRVTLRCSPRSGDLSVYWYQQSLDQGLQFLIQYYNGEERAKGNILERFSAQQFPDLHSELNLSSLELGDSALYFCASSVGDRGLLEGTQYFGPGTRLLVL.

This clone occurred once. V gene TRBV30 combines with J gene TRBJ2-1; TRBD2 aligns across 8 bases. This CDR3 has 13 residues. Germline V gene sequence: CDR1 GTSNPN, CDR2 SVGIG (reference sequence). Trimming cost V 2 bases and J 7 bases; bases outside gene matches: 4. The CDR3 coding sequence is TGTGCCTGGAGTCGGGGGGGCGAAAATGAGCAGTTCTTC. Translation gives CAWSRGGENEQFF.

The chain combines TRBV6-6 with TRBJ2-1, with TRBD1 matching over 7 bases. The CDR3 is made up of 13 amino acids. V lost 9 bases, J lost 4 bases, and 6 bases stayed unmatched. Germline V lookup: CDR1 MNHNY, CDR2 SVGAGI (reference sequence). CDR3 amino acids: CASSHRGYNEQFF. CDR3 DNA sequence: TGTGCCAGTTCCCACAGGGGATACAATGAGCAGTTCTTC.

The chain links TRBV3-1 (or the pseudogene TRBV3-2) to TRBJ1-2; D remains unclear. This CDR3 is built from 12 residues. Germline V gene data show CDR1 as LGHDT and CDR2 as YNNKEL (reference sequence). Trimming pared 2 bases from V and 8 bases from J, leaving 9 bases between. The CDR3 nucleotides read TGTGCCAGCAGCCAACCGGCCGGGGGCTACACCTTC. Translation gives CASSQPAGGYTF.

This clone was found once. The chain employs TRBV7-2 and TRBJ2-1; 11 bases align to TRBD2. Germline lookup yields CDR1 SGHTA and CDR2 FQGNSA. This CDR3 is 15 amino acids long. Germline trimming cut 5 bases from V and 6 bases from J; bases unmatched to any gene: 6. The chain's CDR3 is CASSTLAGAVNEQFF. As DNA, the CDR3 is TGTGCCAGCAGCACACTAGCGGGGGCTGTCAATGAGCAGTTCTTC. The full variable domain, in which reference TRBV7-2 and TRBJ2-1 provide the parts outside the CDR3, is GAGVSQSPSNKVTEKGKDVELRCDPISGHTALYWYRQSLGQGLEFLIYFQGNSAPDKSGLPSDRFSAERTGGSVSTLTIQRTQQEDSAVYLCASSTLAGAVNEQFFGPGTRLTVL.

The V call is TRBV4-2, the J call TRBJ2-4; maybe TRBD2 (5 bases). With 0 bases removed from V and 5 bases from J, the gap between germline ends came to 8 bases. Germline CDR1 LGHNA, CDR2 YNFKEQ. The CDR3 has 14 residues. The CDR3 here is CASSQDLRENIQYF. CDR3 coding DNA: TGTGCCAGCAGCCAAGATTTGCGGGAAAACATTCAGTACTTC.

CDR3 residues: CATSAGANYGYTF. CDR3 nucleotides: TGTGCCACCAGTGCCGGGGCTAACTATGGCTACACCTTC. This chain connects TRBV24-1 to TRBJ1-2, with D unclear. This CDR3 is 13 amino acids long. Germline CDR1 KGHDR, CDR2 SFDVKD. The ends were cut back, 5 bases at V and 0 bases at J, with 6 bases in the middle.